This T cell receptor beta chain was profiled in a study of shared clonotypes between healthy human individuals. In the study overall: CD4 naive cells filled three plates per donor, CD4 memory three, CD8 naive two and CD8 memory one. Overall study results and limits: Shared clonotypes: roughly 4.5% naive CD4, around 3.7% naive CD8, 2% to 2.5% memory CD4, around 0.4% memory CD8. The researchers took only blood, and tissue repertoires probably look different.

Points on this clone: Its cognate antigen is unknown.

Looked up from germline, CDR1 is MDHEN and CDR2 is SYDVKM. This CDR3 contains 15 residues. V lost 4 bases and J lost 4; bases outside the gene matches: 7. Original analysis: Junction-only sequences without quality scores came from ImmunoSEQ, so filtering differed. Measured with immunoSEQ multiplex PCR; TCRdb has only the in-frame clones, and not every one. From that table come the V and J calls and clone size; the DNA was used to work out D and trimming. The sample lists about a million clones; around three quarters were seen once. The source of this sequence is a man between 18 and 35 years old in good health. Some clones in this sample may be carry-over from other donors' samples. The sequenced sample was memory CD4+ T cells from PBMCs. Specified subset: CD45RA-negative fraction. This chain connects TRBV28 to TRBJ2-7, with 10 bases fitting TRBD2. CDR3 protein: CASSSPPSGRYEQYF. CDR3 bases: TGTGCCAGCAGTTCCCCGCCTAGCGGGAGATACGAGCAGTACTTC.